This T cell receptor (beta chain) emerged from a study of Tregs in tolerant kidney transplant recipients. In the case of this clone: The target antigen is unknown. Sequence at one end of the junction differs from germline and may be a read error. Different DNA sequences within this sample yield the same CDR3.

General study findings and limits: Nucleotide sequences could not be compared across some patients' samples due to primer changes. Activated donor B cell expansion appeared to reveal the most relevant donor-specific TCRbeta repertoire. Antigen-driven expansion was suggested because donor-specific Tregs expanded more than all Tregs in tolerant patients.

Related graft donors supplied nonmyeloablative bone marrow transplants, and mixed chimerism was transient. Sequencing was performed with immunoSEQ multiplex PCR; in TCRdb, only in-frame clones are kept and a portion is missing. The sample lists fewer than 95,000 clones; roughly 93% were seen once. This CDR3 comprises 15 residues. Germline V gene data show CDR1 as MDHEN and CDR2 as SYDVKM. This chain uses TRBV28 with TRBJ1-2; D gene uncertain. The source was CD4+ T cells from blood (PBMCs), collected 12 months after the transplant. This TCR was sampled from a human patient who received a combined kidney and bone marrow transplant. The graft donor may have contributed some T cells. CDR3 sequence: CASISVPGVNYGYTF. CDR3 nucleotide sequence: TGTGCCAGCATCTCCGTCCCCGGGGTTAACTACGGCTACACCTTC.